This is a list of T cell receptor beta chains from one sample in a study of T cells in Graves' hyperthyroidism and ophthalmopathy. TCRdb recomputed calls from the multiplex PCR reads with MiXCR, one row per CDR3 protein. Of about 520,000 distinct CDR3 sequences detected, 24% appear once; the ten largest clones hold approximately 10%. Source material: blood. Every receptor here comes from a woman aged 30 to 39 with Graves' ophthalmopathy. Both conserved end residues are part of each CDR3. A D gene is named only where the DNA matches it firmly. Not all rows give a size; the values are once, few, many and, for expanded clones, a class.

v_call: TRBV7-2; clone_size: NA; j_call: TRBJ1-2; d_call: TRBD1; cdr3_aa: CASSLVGTGLYGYTF; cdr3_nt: TGTGCCAGCAGCTTAGTCGGGACAGGGCTCTATGGCTACACCTTC
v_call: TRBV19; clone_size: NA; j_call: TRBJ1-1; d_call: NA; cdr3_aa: CASSIAGKWGAFF; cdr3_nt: TGTGCCAGTAGTATAGCGGGAAAATGGGGAGCTTTCTTT
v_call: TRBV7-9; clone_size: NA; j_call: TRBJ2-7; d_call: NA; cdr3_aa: CASSFRGDSYEQYF; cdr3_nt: TGTGCCAGCAGCTTCAGAGGGGACTCCTACGAGCAGTACTTC
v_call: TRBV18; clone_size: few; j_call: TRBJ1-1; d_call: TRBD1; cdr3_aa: CASSPAGGLGAFF; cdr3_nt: TGTGCCAGCTCACCGGCAGGGGGCCTAGGAGCTTTCTTT
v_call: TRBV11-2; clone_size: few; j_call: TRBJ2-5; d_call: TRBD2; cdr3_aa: CASSSGTSAFEETQYF; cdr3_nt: TGTGCCAGCAGCTCAGGGACTAGCGCTTTTGAAGAGACCCAGTACTTC
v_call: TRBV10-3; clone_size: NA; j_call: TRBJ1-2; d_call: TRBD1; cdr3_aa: CAHPNAGQGNHGYTF; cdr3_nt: TGTGCCCACCCCAACGCGGGACAGGGGAACCATGGCTACACCTTC
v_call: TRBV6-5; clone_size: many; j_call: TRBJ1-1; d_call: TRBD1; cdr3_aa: CASSYRQGSAFF; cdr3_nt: TGTGCCAGCAGTTACCGACAGGGTTCGGCTTTCTTT
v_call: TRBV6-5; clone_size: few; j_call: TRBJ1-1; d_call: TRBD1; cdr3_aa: CASSYHGTGLPEAFF; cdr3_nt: TGTGCCAGCAGTTACCATGGGACAGGACTCCCTGAAGCTTTCTTT
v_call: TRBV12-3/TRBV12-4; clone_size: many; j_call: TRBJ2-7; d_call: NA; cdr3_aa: CASSFGQGMTREQYF; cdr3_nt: TGTGCCAGCAGTTTTGGCCAGGGGATGACTCGCGAGCAGTACTTC
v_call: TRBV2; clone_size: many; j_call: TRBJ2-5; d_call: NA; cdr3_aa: CASSEDLGETQYF; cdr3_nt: TGTGCCAGCAGTGAAGATCTGGGAGAGACCCAGTACTTC
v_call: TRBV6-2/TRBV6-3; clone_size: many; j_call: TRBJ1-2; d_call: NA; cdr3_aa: CASSYLEGGYTF; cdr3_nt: TGTGCCAGCAGTTACCTCGAGGGTGGCTACACCTTC
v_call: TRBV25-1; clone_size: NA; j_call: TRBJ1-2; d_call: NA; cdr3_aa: CASSESGKAHYGYTF; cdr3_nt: TGTGCCAGCAGTGAATCTGGTAAAGCGCACTATGGCTACACCTTC
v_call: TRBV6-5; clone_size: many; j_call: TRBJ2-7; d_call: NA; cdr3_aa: CASSYAQYGEQYF; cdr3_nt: TGTGCCAGCAGTTACGCCCAGTATGGCGAGCAGTACTTC
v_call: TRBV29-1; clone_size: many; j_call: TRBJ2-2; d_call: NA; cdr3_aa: CSVDLGSNTGELFF; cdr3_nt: TGCAGCGTTGACTTGGGATCGAACACCGGGGAGCTGTTTTTT
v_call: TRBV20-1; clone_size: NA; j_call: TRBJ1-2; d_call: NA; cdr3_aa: CSARGVRQIRTDYGYTF; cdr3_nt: TGCAGTGCTAGAGGGGTGAGACAGATAAGAACTGACTATGGCTACACCTTC
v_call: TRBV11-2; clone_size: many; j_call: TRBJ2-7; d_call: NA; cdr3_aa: CASSLESGSYEQYF; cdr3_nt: TGTGCCAGCAGCTTAGAATCAGGATCCTACGAGCAGTACTTC
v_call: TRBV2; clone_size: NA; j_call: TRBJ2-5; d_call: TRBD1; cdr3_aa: CASPGQGVRETQYF; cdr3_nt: TGTGCCAGCCCGGGACAGGGGGTTCGGGAGACCCAGTACTTC
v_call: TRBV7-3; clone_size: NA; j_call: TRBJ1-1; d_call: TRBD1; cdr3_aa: CASSTSGGLTEAFF; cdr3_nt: TGTGCCAGCAGCACCTCAGGGGGCCTCACTGAAGCTTTCTTT
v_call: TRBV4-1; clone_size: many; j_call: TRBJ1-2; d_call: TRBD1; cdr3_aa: CASSQRQGSDNYGYTF; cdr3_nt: TGCGCCAGCAGCCAACGACAGGGTTCGGATAACTATGGCTACACCTTC
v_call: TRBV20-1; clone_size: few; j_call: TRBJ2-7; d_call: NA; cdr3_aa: CSAETYHSYEQYF; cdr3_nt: TGCAGTGCCGAGACATATCACTCCTACGAGCAGTACTTC
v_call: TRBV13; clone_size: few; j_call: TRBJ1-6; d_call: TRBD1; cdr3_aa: CASSLGGQFNSPLHF; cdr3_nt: TGTGCCAGCAGCTTAGGGGGACAGTTTAATTCACCCCTCCACTTT
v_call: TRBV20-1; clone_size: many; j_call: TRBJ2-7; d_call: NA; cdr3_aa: CSASGGSSYEQYF; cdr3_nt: TGCAGTGCTTCGGGCGGCAGCTCCTACGAGCAGTACTTC
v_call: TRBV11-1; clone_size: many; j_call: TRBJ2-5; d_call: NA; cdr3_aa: CASSRDPGGRHQETQYF; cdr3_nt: TGTGCCAGCAGCCGAGACCCCGGGGGGCGCCACCAAGAGACCCAGTACTTC
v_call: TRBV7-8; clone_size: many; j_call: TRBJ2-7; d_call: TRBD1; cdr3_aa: CASSPHFPGGQDEQYF; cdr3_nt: TGTGCCAGCAGCCCACACTTCCCAGGGGGTCAAGACGAGCAGTACTTC
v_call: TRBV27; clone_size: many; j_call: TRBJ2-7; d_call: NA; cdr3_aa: CASSLRQGANEQYF; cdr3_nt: TGTGCCAGCAGTTTAAGGCAGGGCGCTAACGAGCAGTACTTC
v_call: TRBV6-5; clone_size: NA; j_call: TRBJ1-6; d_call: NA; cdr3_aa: CASSYSYQGTYNSPLHF; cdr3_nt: TGTGCCAGCAGTTACTCTTACCAAGGAACCTATAATTCACCTCTCCACTTT
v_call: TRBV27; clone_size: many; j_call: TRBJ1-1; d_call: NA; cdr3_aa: CASAADTLNTEAFF; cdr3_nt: TGTGCCAGCGCCGCTGACACCTTGAACACTGAAGCTTTCTTT
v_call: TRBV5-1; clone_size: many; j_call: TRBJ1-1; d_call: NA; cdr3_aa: CASSLGFLVGAEAFF; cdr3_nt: TGCGCCAGCAGCTTGGGATTCTTGGTCGGCGCTGAAGCTTTCTTT
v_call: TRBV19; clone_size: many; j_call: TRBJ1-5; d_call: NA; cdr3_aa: CASNAGANQPQHF; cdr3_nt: TGTGCCAGTAACGCAGGAGCGAATCAGCCCCAGCATTTT
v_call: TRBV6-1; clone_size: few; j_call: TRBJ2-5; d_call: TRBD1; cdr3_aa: CASRTGEVETQYF; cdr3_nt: TGTGCCAGCAGGACAGGGGAGGTTGAGACCCAGTACTTC
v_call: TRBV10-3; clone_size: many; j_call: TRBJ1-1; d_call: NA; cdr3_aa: CAISQQNTEAFF; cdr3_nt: TGTGCCATCAGTCAGCAGAACACTGAAGCTTTCTTT
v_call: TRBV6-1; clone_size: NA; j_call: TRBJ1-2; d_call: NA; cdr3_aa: CASSNWRLGIYRYTF; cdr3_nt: TGTGCCAGCAGTAATTGGAGGCTTGGGATTTATCGCTACACCTTC
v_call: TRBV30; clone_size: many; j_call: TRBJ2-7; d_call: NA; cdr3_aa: CAWTPTRMTYEQYF; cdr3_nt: TGTGCCTGGACCCCGACACGGATGACTTACGAGCAGTACTTC
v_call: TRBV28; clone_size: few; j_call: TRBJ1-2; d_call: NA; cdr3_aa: CASSSQQGSANYGYTF; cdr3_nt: TGTGCCAGCAGTTCGCAACAGGGATCGGCTAACTATGGCTACACCTTC
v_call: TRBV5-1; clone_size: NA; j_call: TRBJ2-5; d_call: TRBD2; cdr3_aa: CASSLGRGGRETQYF; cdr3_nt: TGCGCCAGCAGCTTGGGGCGGGGGGGCCGAGAGACCCAGTACTTC
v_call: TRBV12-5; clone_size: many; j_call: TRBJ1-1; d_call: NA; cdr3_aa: CASGLVLSRDPTEAFF; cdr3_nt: TGTGCTAGTGGTTTGGTACTGTCGAGGGATCCCACTGAAGCTTTCTTT
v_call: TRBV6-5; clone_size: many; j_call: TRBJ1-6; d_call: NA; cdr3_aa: CASSYDLNSPLHF; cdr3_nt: TGTGCCAGCAGTTACGACTTAAATTCACCCCTCCACTTT
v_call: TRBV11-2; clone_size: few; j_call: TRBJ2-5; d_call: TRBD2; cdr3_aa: CASSLLVSGGAWETQYF; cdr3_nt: TGTGCCAGCAGCTTGCTTGTTAGCGGGGGGGCCTGGGAGACCCAGTACTTC
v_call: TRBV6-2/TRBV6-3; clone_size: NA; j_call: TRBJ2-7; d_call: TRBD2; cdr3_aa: CASTPGSPGLAVYEQYF; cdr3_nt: TGTGCCAGCACTCCCGGCAGCCCGGGACTAGCCGTCTACGAGCAGTACTTC
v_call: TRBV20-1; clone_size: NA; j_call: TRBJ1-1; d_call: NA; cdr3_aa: CSARDGGILNTEAFF; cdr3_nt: TGCAGTGCTAGAGACGGCGGCATCCTGAACACTGAAGCTTTCTTT
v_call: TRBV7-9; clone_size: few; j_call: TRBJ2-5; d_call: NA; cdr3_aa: CASSVRGIAETQYF; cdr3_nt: TGTGCCAGCAGCGTTAGAGGTATCGCGGAGACCCAGTACTTC
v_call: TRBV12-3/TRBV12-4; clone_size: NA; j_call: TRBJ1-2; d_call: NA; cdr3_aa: CASSLRRKRGNYGYTF; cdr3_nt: TGTGCCAGCAGTTTGAGGCGGAAACGGGGGAACTATGGCTACACCTTC
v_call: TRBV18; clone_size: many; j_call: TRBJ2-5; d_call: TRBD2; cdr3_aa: CASSPLAGREETQYF; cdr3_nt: TGTGCCAGCTCACCGCTAGCGGGGAGGGAAGAGACCCAGTACTTC
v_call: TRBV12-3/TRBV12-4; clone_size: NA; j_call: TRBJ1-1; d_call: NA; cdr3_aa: CASSPQGGPTNTEAFF; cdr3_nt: TGTGCCAGCAGTCCCCAAGGGGGGCCAACGAACACTGAAGCTTTCTTT
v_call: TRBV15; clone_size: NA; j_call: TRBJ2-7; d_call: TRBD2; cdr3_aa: CATSGGTGTSVYEQYF; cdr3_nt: TGTGCCACCAGCGGGGGGACCGGGACTAGCGTTTACGAGCAGTACTTC
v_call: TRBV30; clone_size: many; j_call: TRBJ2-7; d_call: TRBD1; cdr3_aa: CAWGGTGVYEQYF; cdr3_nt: TGTGCCTGGGGCGGGACAGGGGTTTACGAGCAGTACTTC
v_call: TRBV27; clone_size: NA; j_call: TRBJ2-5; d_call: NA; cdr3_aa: CASSFAAEETQYF; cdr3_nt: TGTGCCAGCAGTTTCGCGGCAGAAGAGACCCAGTACTTC
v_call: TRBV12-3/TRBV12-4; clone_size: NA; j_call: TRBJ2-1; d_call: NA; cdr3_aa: CASSLGSGYNEQFF; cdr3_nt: TGTGCCAGCAGTTTAGGATCCGGGTACAATGAGCAGTTCTTC
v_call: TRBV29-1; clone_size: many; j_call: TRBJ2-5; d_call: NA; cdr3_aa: CSRKPEETQYF; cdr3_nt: TGCAGCCGAAAGCCAGAAGAGACCCAGTACTTC
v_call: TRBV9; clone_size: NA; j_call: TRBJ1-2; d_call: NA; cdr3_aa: CASSTPPEGTLNYGYTF; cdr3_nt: TGTGCCAGCAGCACTCCGCCGGAGGGGACCCTTAACTATGGCTACACCTTC
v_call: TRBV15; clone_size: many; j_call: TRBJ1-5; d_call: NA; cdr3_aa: CATSSPDRQSNQPQHF; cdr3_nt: TGTGCCACCAGCAGCCCCGACAGACAAAGCAATCAGCCCCAGCATTTT
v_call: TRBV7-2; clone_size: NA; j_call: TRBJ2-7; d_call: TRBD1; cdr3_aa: CASSWGVGTGGEQYF; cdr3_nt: TGTGCCAGCAGCTGGGGGGTTGGGACAGGGGGCGAGCAGTACTTC
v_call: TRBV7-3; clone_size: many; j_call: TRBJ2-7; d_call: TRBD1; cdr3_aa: CASSFGQGGPYEQYF; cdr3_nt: TGTGCCAGCAGCTTCGGACAGGGAGGCCCCTACGAGCAGTACTTC
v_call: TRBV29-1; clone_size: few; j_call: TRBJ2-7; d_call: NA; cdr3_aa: CSVEGKGPHEQYF; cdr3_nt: TGCAGCGTTGAGGGTAAGGGGCCCCACGAGCAGTACTTC
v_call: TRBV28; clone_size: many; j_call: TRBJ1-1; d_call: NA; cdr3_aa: CASSLAGKEAFF; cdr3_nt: TGTGCCAGCAGTTTAGCAGGGAAGGAAGCTTTCTTT
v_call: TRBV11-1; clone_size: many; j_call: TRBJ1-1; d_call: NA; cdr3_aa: CASSLLQSSSTEAFF; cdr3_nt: TGTGCCAGCAGCTTATTGCAGAGTTCTTCCACTGAAGCTTTCTTT
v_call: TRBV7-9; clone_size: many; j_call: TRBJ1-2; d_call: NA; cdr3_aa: CASSGSGRVGGYTF; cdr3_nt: TGTGCCAGCAGCGGCTCGGGCAGGGTGGGTGGCTACACCTTC
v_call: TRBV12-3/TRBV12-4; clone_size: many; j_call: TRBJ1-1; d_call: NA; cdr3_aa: CASTSPGFGEAFF; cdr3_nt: TGTGCCAGCACCTCCCCGGGGTTCGGTGAAGCTTTCTTT